This T cell receptor (beta chain) stems from a study of CD8+ T cells in alopecia areata. To note about this clone: What it recognizes is unknown.

The treatment is: oral pan-JAK inhibitor, 5-10 mg twice daily. This CDR3 comprises 12 residues. Germline V gives CDR1 GTSNPN, CDR2 SVGIG (reference sequence). Trimming took 5 bases from V and 6 from J; bases not matched to a gene: 7. Broader study findings: Many of the expanded lesional clones endured in scalp and blood while on tofacitinib.

Once RNA had been extracted, it was reverse transcribed into cDNA to act as the sequencing template. Produced via immunoSEQ multiplex PCR; TCRdb's table is partial and in-frame only. Of some 58,000 clones in the sample, 46% are singletons; the top ten hold about 20%. This clonotype was obtained from a human donor with alopecia areata. The material sequenced was CD8+ T cells sorted from blood, taken at approximately week 39, from a patient treated with tofacitinib. The chain uses TRBV30 and TRBJ2-7; TRBD2 matches at 7 bases. The CDR3 DNA reads TGTGCCTGGGCCTGGGGGGGTCTCGAGCAGTACTTC. This codes for CAWAWGGLEQYF.